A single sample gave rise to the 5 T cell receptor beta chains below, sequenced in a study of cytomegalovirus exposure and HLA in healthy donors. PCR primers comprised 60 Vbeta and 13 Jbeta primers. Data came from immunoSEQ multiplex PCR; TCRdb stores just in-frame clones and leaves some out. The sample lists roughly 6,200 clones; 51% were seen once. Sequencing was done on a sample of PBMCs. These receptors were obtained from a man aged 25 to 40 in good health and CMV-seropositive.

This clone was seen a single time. CDR3 sequence: CASKSSGNQPQHF. CDR3 nucleotide sequence: TGTGCCAGCAAATCATCGGGGAATCAGCCCCAGCATTTT. The V gene is TRBV6-5, the J gene TRBJ1-5, with D uncertain. Germline values: CDR1 MNHEY, CDR2 SVGAGI. Trimming took 7 bases from V and 4 from J, leaving 11 bases between them. There are 13 residues in the CDR3.

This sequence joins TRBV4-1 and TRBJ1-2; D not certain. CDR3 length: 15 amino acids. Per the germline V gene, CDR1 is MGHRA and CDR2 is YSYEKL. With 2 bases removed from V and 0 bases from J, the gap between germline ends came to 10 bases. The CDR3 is CASSQFTLANYGYTF. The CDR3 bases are TGCGCCAGCAGCCAATTTACGTTAGCTAACTATGGCTACACCTTC.

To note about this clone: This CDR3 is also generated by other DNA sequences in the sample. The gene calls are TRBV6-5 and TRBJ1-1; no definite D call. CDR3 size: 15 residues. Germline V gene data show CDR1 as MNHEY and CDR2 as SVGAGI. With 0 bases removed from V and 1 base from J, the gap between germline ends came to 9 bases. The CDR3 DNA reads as TGTGCCAGCAGTTACTCGATGGCAGGGAACACTGAAGCTTTCTTT. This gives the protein CASSYSMAGNTEAFF.

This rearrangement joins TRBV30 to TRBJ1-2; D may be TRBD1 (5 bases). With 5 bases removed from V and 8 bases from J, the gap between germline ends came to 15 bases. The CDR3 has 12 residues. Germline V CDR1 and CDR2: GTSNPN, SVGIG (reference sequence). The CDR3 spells CAWQPGQGGYTF. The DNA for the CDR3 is TGTGCCTGGCAACCTGGACAAGGAGGCTACACCTTC. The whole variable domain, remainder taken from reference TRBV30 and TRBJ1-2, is SQTIHQWPATLVQPVGSPLSLECTVEGTSNPNLYWYRQAAGRGLQLLFYSVGIGQISSEVPQNLSASRPQDRQFILSSKKLLLSDSGFYLCAWQPGQGGYTFGSGTRLTVV.

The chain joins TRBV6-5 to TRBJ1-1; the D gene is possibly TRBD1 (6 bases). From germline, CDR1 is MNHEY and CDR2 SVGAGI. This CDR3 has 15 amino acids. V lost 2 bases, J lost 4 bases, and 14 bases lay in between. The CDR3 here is CASSYTGQYTTEAFF. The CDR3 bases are TGTGCCAGCAGTTACACCGGACAGTATACCACTGAAGCTTTCTTT.